This TCR beta chain was identified in a study of graft-versus-host responses after intestinal transplantation (dated by TCRdb to the early 2020s). In terms of the full investigation: Recipients received multivisceral, liver-intestinal, or isolated intestinal transplants. Anti-thymocyte globulin induction was given to all recipients, followed by maintenance tacrolimus and steroids for approximately three years. After intestinal transplantation, graft-versus-host and host-versus-graft alloreactive T cell clones in the graft, circulation and bone marrow were tracked using bulk TCR-beta CDR3 sequencing. Alloreactive clones were identified by sequencing pre-transplant mixed lymphocyte reaction products and comparing these products with unstimulated pre-transplant donor and recipient T cells. Of the roughly 25 intestinal transplant recipients enrolled in the cohort, one of whom was a retransplant, a few patients without pretransplant specimens were excluded. A peak of at least 4% donor T cells among recipient peripheral blood mononuclear cells was the definition used for donor T cell macrochimerism. Rather than being sequenced by the commercial service, samples from a few later patients were sequenced in-house on an Illumina MiSeq and processed with MiXCR.

The library relied on the immunoSEQ multiplex PCR assay. For most patients, genomic DNA was isolated using the Qiagen DNeasy Blood and Tissue Kit and was shipped frozen to Adaptive Biotechnologies for TCR sequencing. For most patients, high-throughput TCR-beta CDR3 sequencing of genomic DNA was performed by Adaptive Biotechnologies. The authors' analysis ran thus. Adaptive's ImmunoSEQ software supplied the TCR sequencing data for around 19 patients, while MiXCR and VDJtools were used to process three other patients. CD4 versus CD8 sorting errors were corrected by removing sequences found in both subsets at a frequency ratio below 5:1. CDR3 nucleotide sequences shared between donor and recipient were removed because their origin could not be assigned. Alloreactive clones required at least 2-fold expansion over unstimulated cells and minimum CFSE-low frequency of 0.002% (template counts) or 0.001% (read counts). Mappable clones were those detected in sequenced pre-transplant spleen, lymph node, or MLR CFSE-low populations of the donor or recipient. The cumulative frequency of alloreactive clones was calculated as a percentage of all sequences, weighted by copy number. TCRdb holds this immuneACCESS table with in-frame rearrangements only. Some clones are missing; in checked studies, unresolved V genes explain under half, and the rest has no known cause. The DNA gave D and trimming, while V, J and clone size come from that table. The sample records around 90,000 clones, approximately 94% of which are singletons. Approximately 0.2% of the sample is taken by the ten largest.

V loses 0 bases of germline sequence and J loses 5 bases, and the interval between the two ends is 10 bases. CDR1 and CDR2 were assigned from the germline V gene as KGHSH and LQKENI. Counted from cysteine to phenylalanine, this CDR3 has 14 amino acids. The only DNA kept is the CDR3, 42 bases in frame from the first base. General findings and caveats noted by the study authors: Patients with donor T cell macrochimerism had high GvH to HvG T cell clonal ratios in their allografts. Conclusions were limited by the relatively low number and heterogeneity of intestinal transplant patients. Early after transplant, peak levels of circulating GvH clones were found to be associated with declines in HvG clones. GvH clones turned up in recipient bone marrow, with some appearing earlier in ileal mucosa or blood, a pattern consistent with an intestinal mucosal origin.

The sample's time point label, decoded: cells obtained before transplantation from donor or recipient. CD3+CD4+ and CD3+CD8+ populations were FACS-sorted from unstimulated pre-transplant donor and recipient cells taken from spleen or lymph nodes. Notes on this clone: The specificity of this receptor is unknown. No clone much larger than this one lies a single base away; base qualities are absent.

Sample: unstimulated CD4+ T cells sorted from spleen or lymph node cells, taken before transplant. The TCR comes from a human donor who was the organ donor for an intestinal transplant. The V and J segments used are TRBV18 and TRBJ2-5; the D region may be TRBD1 or TRBD2, each matching 5 bases equally. DNA sequence: TGTGCCAGCTCACCACCAGGGGACGGGGAGACCCAGTACTTC. The encoded protein is CASSPPGDGETQYF.